The 24 T cell receptor beta chains given below trace back to one sample, sequenced in a study of blood T cell repertoires in COVID-19. Assay used: immunoSEQ multiplex PCR; TCRdb lists only in-frame clones, some missing. Counted here are a few hundred thousand clones, approximately 90% occurring once; the ten biggest clones make up approximately 1.6%. The specimen sequenced was peripheral blood. The receptors stem from a woman in her 30s with COVID-19, enrolled during active disease.

The chain combines TRBV24-1 with TRBJ1-2, with a possible D match to TRBD1 (5 bases). This CDR3 region has 16 residues. Germline CDR1 is KGHDR and CDR2 is SFDVKD. Trimming removed 4 bases at V and 5 bases at J, with 19 bases between. This chain's CDR3 is CATSDPGGGGDYGYTF. The CDR3 DNA follows: TGTGCCACCAGTGACCCCGGGGGAGGAGGAGATTATGGCTACACCTTC.

CDR3 nucleotides: TGTGCCAGCAGTGTAGGGGCAGACCCCTACGAGCAGTACGTC. As protein: CASSVGADPYEQYV. J is TRBJ2-7 and V is TRBV28; a weak D match, TRBD1 (5 bases). This CDR3 has 14 amino acids. Germline CDR1 MDHEN, CDR2 SYDVKM. Trimming left V 5 bases short and J 2 bases short, with 13 bases between.

In this sample, this clone turned up a few times. This sample includes further DNA sequences coding for the same CDR3. The chain employs TRBV29-1 and TRBJ1-2, with D unresolved. CDR3 length equals 11 residues. The V gene's germline CDR1 is SQVTM and CDR2 ANQGSEA. Trimming removed 2 bases from V and 8 bases from J, with 9 bases in between. This chain's CDR3 is CSVESTYGYTF. In nucleotides, the CDR3 is TGCAGCGTTGAAAGTACTTACGGCTACACCTTC.

The CDR3 sequence is CASSWTVNNEKLFF. The DNA of the CDR3 is TGTGCCAGCAGCTGGACAGTTAACAATGAAAAACTGTTTTTT. This rearrangement joins TRBV7-2 to TRBJ1-4, with D tentatively TRBD1 (6 bases). From germline, CDR1 is SGHTA and CDR2 FQGNSA. Trimming cost V 4 bases and J 5 bases, with 11 bases left between them. CDR3 length: 14 residues.

This clone was found many times. The chain carries TRBV10-2 and TRBJ2-7; 7 bases fit TRBD1. The V gene's germline CDR1 is WSHSY and CDR2 SAAADI. With V trimmed by 2 bases and J by 9 bases, 7 bases remained unmatched. The CDR3 is made up of 13 amino acids. Here the CDR3 DNA reads TGCGCCAGCAGTGAGGTGACAGGGTGGGTGCAGTACGTC. It translates to CASSEVTGWVQYV.

The chain joins TRBV28 to TRBJ2-1; the D gene is possibly TRBD2 (5 bases). CDR3 length equals 14 residues. Germline assignment: CDR1 MDHEN and CDR2 SYDVKM. V gave up 3 bases and J gave up 1 base, with 7 bases separating them. The CDR3: CASSFAGSYNEQFF. The CDR3 nucleotides are TGTGCCAGCAGTTTCGCGGGTTCCTACAATGAGCAGTTCTTC.

This chain joins TRBV6-5 and TRBJ1-6; the match to TRBD1 covers 9 bases. The length of the CDR3 is 13 residues. Germline CDR1 MNHEY, CDR2 SVGAGI. The V segment lost 6 bases and the J segment 7 bases; nucleotides outside the gene matches: 1. In nucleotides, the CDR3 is TGTGCCAGCAGCGACAGGGGGAATTCACCCCTCCACTTT. Translating it yields CASSDRGNSPLHF.

This sequence joins TRBV9 and TRBJ2-7, with 13 bases lining up with TRBD2. This CDR3 has 15 amino acids. The trim removed 3 bases at V and 3 bases at J, leaving 3 bases unmatched. Germline CDR1 and CDR2: SGDLS and YYNGEE. The CDR3 DNA is TGTGCCAGCAGCGCCGGACTAGCGGGGGACTACGAGCAGTACTTC. Its protein product is CASSAGLAGDYEQYF.

The gene calls are TRBV5-1 and TRBJ2-5, with TRBD2 matching 13 bases. Germline trimming cut 4 bases from V and 14 bases from J; bases unmatched to any gene: 8. This CDR3 has 13 residues. Germline CDR1 and CDR2: SGHRS and YFSETQ. Here the CDR3 reads CASSTGTSGAPYF. The CDR3 nucleotides are TGCGCCAGCAGCACAGGGACTAGCGGGGCCCCCTACTTC.

The gene calls are TRBV2 and TRBJ2-5, with 9 bases identical to TRBD2. CDR1 and CDR2 from the germline V gene are SNHLY and FYNNEI. The CDR3 runs to 14 residues. V was clipped by 7 bases and J by 5 bases; unmatched bases: 8. For the CDR3, the DNA is TGTGCCAGCAAGGCGGCGGGGGGGCGGGAGACCCAGTACTTC. It encodes CASKAAGGRETQYF.

The chain recombines TRBV12-3 or TRBV12-4 with TRBJ1-5, with a weak D call TRBD1 (6 bases). The V end was cut by 3 bases, the J end by 9 bases, with 12 bases between. The CDR3 runs to 13 residues. CDR3 residues: CASSFGGGLPQHF. The CDR3 nucleotides read TGTGCCAGCAGTTTTGGGGGCGGATTGCCCCAGCATTTT.

This clone is a singleton in its sample. This chain connects TRBV2 to TRBJ1-6; TRBD1 agrees at 7 bases. Per the germline V gene, CDR1 is SNHLY and CDR2 is FYNNEI. V lost 8 bases and J lost 0; bases outside the gene matches: 4. The CDR3 loop spans 15 amino acids. CDR3 region: CASGGQSSYNSPLHF. DNA for the CDR3: TGTGCCAGCGGGGGACAGAGCTCCTATAATTCACCCCTCCACTTT.

The genes are TRBV7-2 and TRBJ1-5; TRBD1 matches at 8 bases. CDR3 length: 15 amino acids. The germline CDR1 and CDR2 sequences are SGHTA and FQGNSA. Trimming at V came to 1 base and at J to 5 bases, leaving 4 bases not matched to a gene. For the CDR3, the DNA is TGTGCCAGCAGCTTAGAACAGGGGGGGCATCAGCCCCAGCATTTT. Its protein is CASSLEQGGHQPQHF.

The rearrangement joins TRBV9 to TRBJ1-2; D is possibly TRBD1 (6 bases). The length of the CDR3 is 14 residues. Trimming stripped 4 bases from V and 8 bases from J, with 18 bases between. The germline V gene encodes CDR1 SGDLS and CDR2 YYNGEE. The CDR3 nucleotides read TGTGCCAGCAGCCGGGGACACGTCGAAGGGGGCTACACCTTC. It yields the protein CASSRGHVEGGYTF.

In its sample, this clone was seen once. The V and J genes are TRBV7-2 and TRBJ2-1; tentatively, D is TRBD2 (6 bases). Germline assignment: CDR1 SGHTA and CDR2 FQGNSA. This CDR3 is 15 amino acids long. V shed 1 base and J shed 9 bases, with 16 bases lying between them. The CDR3 loop reads CASSLGGVGSFEQFF. In nucleotides, the CDR3 is TGTGCCAGCAGCTTAGGCGGGGTGGGGTCGTTTGAGCAGTTCTTC.

The V and J genes are TRBV5-4 and TRBJ2-3; TRBD2 agrees at 8 bases. The trim removed 5 bases at V and 2 bases at J, leaving 7 bases unmatched. This CDR3 spans 15 amino acids. CDR1 SGHNT and CDR2 YYREEE come from the germline V gene (reference sequence). The DNA of the CDR3 is TGTGCCAGCAGGGCCGGGACTAGGTCCACAGATACGCAGTATTTT. It encodes CASRAGTRSTDTQYF. The full variable domain, rest sourced from reference TRBV5-4 and TRBJ2-3, is ETGVTQSPTHLIKTRGQQVTLRCSSQSGHNTVSWYQQALGQGPQFIFQYYREEENGRGNFPPRFSGLQFPNYSSELNVNALELDDSALYLCASRAGTRSTDTQYFGPGTRLTVL.

The chain joins TRBV11-3 to TRBJ2-1, with 10 bases lining up with TRBD2. CDR1 and CDR2 from the germline V gene are SGHNT and YENEEA. With 0 bases clipped from V and 5 bases from J, the junction kept 7 bases outside the gene matches. The CDR3 is 17 residues long. CDR3 region: CASSLDMFGLADNEQFF. DNA of the CDR3: TGTGCCAGCAGCTTAGATATGTTTGGACTAGCGGACAATGAGCAGTTCTTC.

V gene TRBV28 combines with J gene TRBJ1-4; no clear D. The V end was cut by 2 bases, the J end by 8 bases, with 6 bases between. Germline values: CDR1 MDHEN, CDR2 SYDVKM. The CDR3 has 12 amino acids. This chain's CDR3 is CASSLEVEKLFF. CDR3 sequence (DNA): TGTGCCAGCAGTTTAGAGGTGGAAAAACTGTTTTTT.

CDR3 amino acids: CASSKGQAQPQHF. DNA of the CDR3: TGTGCCAGCAGCAAGGGACAGGCCCAGCCCCAGCATTTT. The V gene is TRBV7-8, the J gene TRBJ1-5, with TRBD1 matching 8 bases. Germline CDR1 is SGHVS and CDR2 is FQNEAQ. V lost 5 bases and J lost 7; bases outside the gene matches: 4. This CDR3 has 13 residues.

This sequence joins TRBV5-8 and TRBJ2-1; the D gene is possibly TRBD2 (5 bases). The CDR3 loop spans 13 amino acids. The germline gives CDR1 SGHTS, CDR2 YDEGEE. The V and J ends lost 4 bases and 8 bases respectively, with 13 bases between them. The CDR3 coding sequence is TGTGCCAGCAGCCGCGACCCACTAGATGAGCAGTTCTTC. Protein product: CASSRDPLDEQFF.

The chain links TRBV6-4 to TRBJ1-6; maybe TRBD1 (5 bases). Germline values: CDR1 MRHNA, CDR2 SNTAGT. Trimming cost V 6 bases and J 4 bases, with 13 bases left between them. CDR3 length: 15 amino acids. The CDR3 spells CASRADGGYNSPLHF. Here the CDR3 DNA reads TGTGCCAGCAGGGCCGATGGGGGGTATAATTCACCCCTCCACTTT.

The rearrangement links TRBV10-3 to TRBJ1-4; D call uncertain. Germline V gene data show CDR1 as ENHRY and CDR2 as SYGVKD. V was clipped by 0 bases and J by 5 bases, with 13 bases between them. This CDR3 is built from 16 residues. The CDR3 sequence: CAISESEVNGNEKLFF. The DNA of the CDR3 is TGTGCCATCAGTGAGTCGGAGGTTAACGGGAATGAAAAACTGTTTTTT.

The rearrangement uses TRBV6-5 and TRBJ1-1; tentative D call: TRBD1 (5 bases). CDR1 and CDR2 from the germline V gene are MNHEY and SVGAGI. This CDR3 contains 13 residues. V lost 2 bases, J lost 7 bases, and 11 bases lay in between. CDR3 residues: CASSYPGTIEAFF. CDR3 in DNA: TGTGCCAGCAGTTACCCCGGGACTATTGAAGCTTTCTTT.

Concerning this clone itself: At one boundary the junction diverges from the germline segment, which might be a read error. The chain couples TRBV4-2 to TRBJ1-2, with D unclear. The CDR3 is made up of 14 amino acids. Germline V gene lookup returns CDR1 LGHNA and CDR2 YNFKEQ. The CDR3 sequence is CASSQDWQVTQESF. As DNA, the CDR3 is TGTGCCAGCAGCCAAGATTGGCAGGTCACCCAGGAATCCTTC.